This TCR beta chain was obtained from a study of blood T cell repertoires in COVID-19. For the study at large: There were acute and convalescent COVID-19 samples, and they came from the United States, Italy and Spain. From T cells, B-cell-depleted T cells, or PBMCs came the material, which was cDNA or gDNA.

The CDR3 is 14 amino acids. In the study's own analysis: The assay estimated nucleated cells by amplifying reference gene primers. Here immunoSEQ multiplex PCR was the method, and the copy in TCRdb shows in-frame clones only, minus some. The DNA was the basis for D and trimming; V, J and clone size are from that table. The table includes around 130,000 clones, 84% detected once. The specimen sequenced was peripheral blood. V usage is TRBV21-1 and J usage is TRBJ2-7; no DNA check was done on the table's D call, TRBD1. TRBV21-1 has pseudogene status. The TCR comes from a human donor in a cohort sampled during active COVID-19. The CDR3 coding sequence is TGTGCCATCCCACAGGGGGCTATTCCGTACGAGCAGTACTTC. It specifies CAIPQGAIPYEQYF.